A single sample is the source of the 11 T cell receptor beta chains below, sequenced in a study of T cells in Graves' hyperthyroidism and ophthalmopathy. Amplification targeted TCR beta CDR3 regions from RNA transcripts. TCR CDR3 regions were first amplified by RT-PCR with HTBI primers. TCRdb reanalysed the multiplex PCR reads using MiXCR and keeps one entry per CDR3 protein. The table lists 250,000 or so distinct CDR3 sequences, roughly 15% of them singletons, with approximately 30% in the top ten. Sequencing used blood. Source of these receptors: a woman younger than 35 with Graves' ophthalmopathy.

The chain links TRBV12-3 or TRBV12-4 to TRBJ1-6, with D unclear. CDR3 length equals 15 residues. Trimming removed 5 bases from V and 5 bases from J, with 13 bases in between. CDR3 region: CASSPRLWDNSPLHF. The CDR3 nucleotides read TGTGCCAGCAGTCCGCGACTTTGGGATAATTCACCCCTCCACTTT.

This clonotype was detected many times. The gene calls are TRBV7-6 and TRBJ2-5, with TRBD2 matching over 15 bases. The CDR3 consists of 18 residues. Germline CDR1 is SGHVS and CDR2 is FNYEAQ. J gave up 5 bases and V 2 bases, and 9 bases lay outside the gene matches. CDR3 region: CASSLSVGGLAGGETQYF. The CDR3 DNA reads as TGTGCCAGCAGCTTATCCGTTGGAGGACTAGCGGGAGGGGAGACCCAGTACTTC.

This clonotype has ten or more counts. V gene TRBV28 combines with J gene TRBJ2-5, with D perhaps TRBD2 (6 bases). The CDR3 totals 15 residues. Germline loops: CDR1 MDHEN, CDR2 SYDVKM. The V end was cut by 6 bases, the J end by 1 base, with 15 bases between. The CDR3 DNA is TGTGCCAGCAGGGGGGGAGTGTTGCTCCAAGAGACCCAGTACTTC. It encodes CASRGGVLLQETQYF.

This clonotype has a count of ten or more. The V gene is TRBV29-1, the J gene TRBJ2-1, with unresolved D. The germline CDR1 and CDR2 sequences are SQVTM and ANQGSEA. Trimming removed 3 bases at V and 3 bases at J, with 12 bases between. The CDR3 has 14 amino acids. CDR3 sequence (DNA): TGCAGCGTTGATCCCCCACAAAGCTACAATGAGCAGTTCTTC. Translation gives CSVDPPQSYNEQFF.

This clonotype came up many times. The chain carries TRBV6-1 and TRBJ1-4; D unclear. The V gene lost 10 bases and the J gene lost 8 bases, with 20 bases spanning the gap. Germline V gene sequence: CDR1 MNHNS, CDR2 SASEGT. The CDR3 has 14 residues. As DNA, the CDR3 is TGTGCCACCTCTTTCCGACTTTACGGCGAAAAACTGTTTTTT. Protein: CATSFRLYGEKLFF.

This clonotype was picked up many times. The chain recombines TRBV18 with TRBJ1-1; D is perhaps TRBD1 (5 bases). With 0 bases removed from V and 1 base from J, the gap between germline ends came to 12 bases. CDR1 and CDR2 (germline): KGHSH, LQKENI. CDR3 length equals 16 residues. The CDR3 DNA reads TGTGCCAGCTCACCACCGAGTAAGGGGTCGAACACTGAAGCTTTCTTT. This translates into CASSPPSKGSNTEAFF.

This clonotype was seen repeatedly, ten times or more. V gene TRBV20-1 combines with J gene TRBJ2-5, with TRBD2 identical over 10 bases. The CDR3 sequence is 18 residues long. Germline V gives CDR1 DFQATT, CDR2 SNEGSKA (reference sequence). V trimming: 0 bases; J trimming: 2 bases; junction bases outside the gene matches: 12. This chain's CDR3 is CSARDRSGGAGMQETQYF. The CDR3 bases are TGCAGTGCTAGAGATCGAAGCGGGGGGGCGGGCATGCAAGAGACCCAGTACTTC.

This clonotype was counted many times. The V and J genes are TRBV5-5 and TRBJ1-5; 7 nucleotides match TRBD1. Germline CDR1 SGHKS, CDR2 YYEKEE (reference sequence). Unmatched junction bases numbered 7, after V lost 3 bases and J lost 7 bases. The CDR3 covers 14 residues. The DNA for the CDR3 is TGTGCCAGCAGCTGGGGGCAGGGGGACCAGCCCCAGCATTTT. Translated, it gives CASSWGQGDQPQHF. Variable domain in full (rest from reference TRBV5-5 and TRBJ1-5): DAGVTQSPTHLIKTRGQQVTLRCSPISGHKSVSWYQQVLGQGPQFIFQYYEKEERGRGNFPDRFSARQFPNYSSELNVNALLLGDSALYLCASSWGQGDQPQHFGDGTRLSIL.

This clonotype was counted many times. The chain combines TRBV29-1 with TRBJ2-5, with 8 bases lining up with TRBD1. Germline V gene data show CDR1 as SQVTM and CDR2 as ANQGSEA. This CDR3 contains 13 residues. J gave up 5 bases and V 6 bases, and 8 bases lay outside the gene matches. CDR3 bases: TGCAGCGTCCTGGACAGGGTTGGGGAGACCCAGTACTTC. It specifies CSVLDRVGETQYF.

There are many counts of this clonotype. The rearrangement uses TRBV12-3 or TRBV12-4 and TRBJ1-2, with TRBD1 as a possible D gene (5 bases). This CDR3 contains 16 residues. The germline V and J ends were trimmed by 5 bases and 0 bases, with 16 bases remaining between them. The CDR3 is CASSAAPGPANYGYTF. CDR3 bases: TGTGCCAGCAGTGCCGCTCCAGGGCCCGCTAACTATGGCTACACCTTC.

The rearrangement uses TRBV19 and TRBJ1-2; 7 bases agree with TRBD1. CDR1 is LNHDA, CDR2 SQIVND, per germline (reference sequence). Unmatched junction bases numbered 7, after V lost 8 bases and J lost 7 bases. CDR3 length equals 12 residues. The DNA for the CDR3 is TGTGCCAGTGTGCGACAGGGTGGTGGCTACACCTTC. It yields the protein CASVRQGGGYTF. The whole variable domain, remainder taken from reference TRBV19 and TRBJ1-2, is DGGITQSPKYLFRKEGQNVTLSCEQNLNHDAMYWYRQDPGQGLRLIYYSQIVNDFQKGDIAEGYSVSREKKESFPLTVTSAQKNPTAFYLCASVRQGGGYTFGSGTRLTVV.